The 26 T cell receptor beta chains below were found in one sample sequenced in a study of siplizumab effects on memory and regulatory T cells. Here immunoSEQ multiplex PCR was the method, and the copy in TCRdb shows in-frame clones only, minus some. The sample lists around 100,000 clones, more than 85% occurring once. Sequencing input: CD4+ T cells sorted from blood. These receptors were collected from a human donor in good health. Some clones in this sample may be carry-over from other donors' samples.

The V gene is TRBV7-9, the J gene TRBJ1-2, with D hard to call. From germline, CDR1 is SEHNR and CDR2 FQNEAQ (reference sequence). The CDR3 covers 13 residues. V lost 4 bases and J lost 1, with 7 bases in between. The CDR3 loop reads CASSSSFNYGYTF. In DNA, the CDR3 is TGTGCCAGCAGCTCCTCCTTTAACTATGGCTACACCTTC.

DNA of the CDR3: TGCGCCAGCAGCTGGGACAGCCAGACCTGGGGGGGCTACACCTTC. Its protein is CASSWDSQTWGGYTF. The rearrangement uses TRBV5-1 and TRBJ1-2, with 7 bases that match TRBD1. V lost 3 bases and J lost 8; bases outside the gene matches: 13. This CDR3 comprises 15 residues. Germline V gene lookup returns CDR1 SGHRS and CDR2 YFSETQ. Looking up the rest from reference TRBV5-1 and TRBJ1-2 gives the full variable domain: KAGVTQTPRYLIKTRGQQVTLSCSPISGHRSVSWYQQTPGQGLQFLFEYFSETQRNKGNFPGRFSGRQFSNSRSEMNVSTLELGDSALYLCASSWDSQTWGGYTFGSGTRLTVV.

V and J are TRBV9 and TRBJ2-3, with D perhaps matching TRBD1 or TRBD2 (5 bases each). The V and J ends lost 2 bases and 5 bases respectively, with 12 bases between them. The CDR3 is 14 residues long. Germline V gene data show CDR1 as SGDLS and CDR2 as YYNGEE. CDR3: CASSVRQGEDTQYF. CDR3 in DNA: TGTGCCAGCAGCGTGAGGCAGGGAGAAGATACGCAGTATTTT. Combining the CDR3 with reference TRBV9 and TRBJ2-3 gives the whole variable domain DSGVTQTPKHLITATGQRVTLRCSPRSGDLSVYWYQQSLDQGLQFLIQYYNGEERAKGNILERFSAQQFPDLHSELNLSSLELGDSALYFCASSVRQGEDTQYFGPGTRLTVL.

V gene TRBV27 combines with J gene TRBJ2-1; D is perhaps TRBD1 (6 bases). Per germline, CDR1 MNHEY and CDR2 SMNVEV (reference sequence). This CDR3 spans 19 amino acids. The ends were cut back, 3 bases at V and 0 bases at J, with 21 bases in the middle. The CDR3 loop is CASSFRRQVFSPSYNEQFF. The CDR3 nucleotides are TGTGCCAGCAGTTTCCGGCGACAGGTTTTTTCCCCCTCCTACAATGAGCAGTTCTTC.

The chain combines TRBV7-9 with TRBJ2-1; TRBD2 might be the D (5 bases). Trimming removed 4 bases from V and 6 bases from J, with 19 bases in between. Per the germline V gene, CDR1 is SEHNR and CDR2 is FQNEAQ (reference sequence). The CDR3 has 16 residues. As DNA, the CDR3 is TGTGCCAGCAGCTACGGTTTAACATTCCGGGGCAATGAGCAGTTCTTC. Amino acids: CASSYGLTFRGNEQFF.

The chain couples TRBV29-1 to TRBJ2-2; TRBD1 is a possible D gene (5 bases). V lost 7 bases, J lost 6 bases, and 12 bases lay in between. CDR1 and CDR2 (germline): SQVTM, ANQGSEA. This CDR3 is built from 12 residues. The CDR3 DNA reads as TGCAGCGCCAATAGGGGTTCCGGGGAGCTGTTTTTT. This sequence encodes CSANRGSGELFF.

The chain links TRBV30 to TRBJ2-5, with TRBD2 matching over 11 bases. The germline V gene has CDR1 GTSNPN and CDR2 SVGIG (reference sequence). V shed 3 bases, J shed 4 bases, and the junction held 4 bases outside the gene matches. There are 14 residues in the CDR3. CDR3 sequence reads: CAWSLAGGGETQYF. CDR3 in DNA: TGTGCCTGGAGCCTAGCGGGAGGCGGAGAGACCCAGTACTTC.

This clone was recorded only once. The chain recombines TRBV27 with TRBJ2-5; 11 nucleotides match TRBD2. The CDR3 sequence is 17 residues long. Germline V gene lookup returns CDR1 MNHEY and CDR2 SMNVEV (reference sequence). Trimming took 2 bases from V and 1 from J; bases not matched to a gene: 6. CDR3 coding DNA: TGTGCCAGCAGTTTAAGTGTAGCGGGAGGGTTCCAAGAGACCCAGTACTTC. Protein: CASSLSVAGGFQETQYF.

This rearrangement joins TRBV2 to TRBJ2-7; 7 bases line up with TRBD1. The length of the CDR3 is 13 residues. The V gene's germline CDR1 is SNHLY and CDR2 FYNNEI. Trimming removed 7 bases from V and 2 bases from J; junction bases left unmatched: 5. In DNA form, the CDR3 reads TGTGCCAGCACGGGACAGATCGCCTACGAGCAGTACTTC. Amino acid sequence: CASTGQIAYEQYF.

The chain combines TRBV6-1 with TRBJ1-5; TRBD1 matches at 7 bases. This CDR3 contains 13 residues. Losses at the gene ends were 6 bases for V and 4 bases for J; bases not matched to a gene: 3. From germline, CDR1 is MNHNS and CDR2 SASEGT. CDR3 loop: CASRGTANQPQHF. The DNA of the CDR3 is TGTGCCAGCAGAGGGACAGCAAATCAGCCCCAGCATTTT.

This sequence joins TRBV7-2 and TRBJ2-1; 9 nucleotides match TRBD2. Germline trimming cut 5 bases from V and 6 bases from J; bases unmatched to any gene: 8. CDR1 is SGHTA, CDR2 FQGNSA, per germline. The CDR3 consists of 15 residues. In DNA, the CDR3 is TGTGCCAGCAGCCCAATAGCGGGAGCTGCCAATGAGCAGTTCTTC. Its translation is CASSPIAGAANEQFF.

The rearrangement links TRBV7-9 to TRBJ2-5; 9 nucleotides agree with TRBD1. TRBJ2-7 matches the DNA end more closely, so the J call is doubtful. The CDR3 runs 14 residues. CDR1 SEHNR and CDR2 FQNEAQ come from the germline V gene (reference sequence). The CDR3 DNA reads TGTGCCAGCAGCAGTGATTTACAGGGGGCCGAGCAGTACTTC. Its translation: CASSSDLQGAEQYF.

The chain recombines TRBV19 with TRBJ2-3; 13 bases are shared with TRBD2. Germline assignment: CDR1 LNHDA and CDR2 SQIVND (reference sequence). V lost 3 bases to trimming and J lost 5 bases; unmatched junction nucleotides: 8. CDR3 length: 17 residues. As DNA, the CDR3 is TGTGCCAGTAGTATCCGGACTAGCGGGGGATCAGTAGATACGCAGTATTTT. Its protein product is CASSIRTSGGSVDTQYF.

The rearrangement uses TRBV2 and TRBJ2-5, with 7 bases identical to TRBD2. CDR1 and CDR2 (germline): SNHLY, FYNNEI. V lost 7 bases, J lost 1 base, and 6 bases stayed unmatched. The CDR3 covers 14 residues. CDR3 sequence reads: CASKAGEGQETQYF. CDR3 in DNA: TGTGCCAGCAAGGCGGGAGAGGGCCAAGAGACCCAGTACTTC. Variable domain in full (rest from reference TRBV2 and TRBJ2-5): EPEVTQTPSHQVTQMGQEVILRCVPISNHLYFYWYRQILGQKVEFLVSFYNNEISEKSEIFDDQFSVERPDGSNFTLKIRSTKLEDSAMYFCASKAGEGQETQYFGPGTRLLVL.

V usage is TRBV4-1 and J usage is TRBJ2-2; TRBD2 aligns across 12 bases. The length of the CDR3 is 17 residues. CDR1 is MGHRA, CDR2 YSYEKL, per germline. After removal of 0 bases from V and 5 bases from J, the junction contained 4 bases not matched to a gene. CDR3: CASSQDRLAGETGELFF. CDR3 DNA sequence: TGCGCCAGCAGCCAAGACAGACTAGCGGGGGAAACCGGGGAGCTGTTTTTT.

The chain is built from TRBV30 and TRBJ1-2; TRBD1 is a possible D gene (6 bases). Between the trimmed V and J ends, which lost 2 bases and 7 bases, there was a span of 14 bases. CDR1 GTSNPN and CDR2 SVGIG come from the germline V gene (reference sequence). The CDR3 has 13 amino acids. The DNA for the CDR3 is TGTGCCTGGAGTCCTCAGGGGAGAAGTGGCTACACCTTC. Translating gives CAWSPQGRSGYTF.

J is TRBJ2-3 and V is TRBV4-1; a weak D match, TRBD1 (5 bases). V lost 1 base and J 3 bases, leaving 11 bases between the germline ends. The germline gives CDR1 MGHRA, CDR2 YSYEKL. The CDR3 contains 15 residues. CDR3 bases: TGCGCCAGCAGCCAAGGACAGAAACCTACAGATACGCAGTATTTT. Its translation is CASSQGQKPTDTQYF.

The chain recombines TRBV28 with TRBJ2-7; TRBD2 aligns across 10 bases. J lost 4 bases, V lost 5 bases, and 11 bases had no gene match. The CDR3 sequence is 16 residues long. Germline V gene lookup returns CDR1 MDHEN and CDR2 SYDVKM. CDR3 nucleotides: TGTGCCAGCAGTCCGGGAGCAACTAGCGGGACATACGAGCAGTACTTC. It encodes CASSPGATSGTYEQYF.

This sequence joins TRBV27 and TRBJ2-2, with D perhaps TRBD2 (6 bases). Between the trimmed V and J ends, which lost 2 bases and 8 bases, there was a span of 15 bases. The germline V gene encodes CDR1 MNHEY and CDR2 SMNVEV (reference sequence). The CDR3 is 15 residues long. The CDR3: CASSLGGSGIGELFF. CDR3 coding DNA: TGTGCCAGCAGTTTAGGGGGGAGTGGAATTGGGGAGCTGTTTTTT.

The V gene is TRBV25-1, the J gene TRBJ2-3, with TRBD1 as a possible D gene (5 bases). Deletions cut 5 bases from V and 5 bases from J, with 14 bases between. From germline, CDR1 is MGHDK and CDR2 SYGVNS. The CDR3 extends over 14 amino acids. CDR3 loop: CASSIQGKVDTQYF. The CDR3 nucleotides are TGTGCCAGCAGTATTCAGGGAAAGGTAGATACGCAGTATTTT.

This clone occurred a few times. The rearrangement links TRBV10-1 to TRBJ2-7, with D possibly TRBD2 on 5 matching bases. V was trimmed by 3 bases and J by 1 base, leaving 7 bases between them. The CDR3 spans 13 residues. The germline V gene has CDR1 WNHNN and CDR2 SYGVQD (reference sequence). For the CDR3, the DNA is TGCGCCAGCAGTGAAAGGAGGTCCTACGAGCAGTACTTC. The encoded protein is CASSERRSYEQYF.

The CDR3 spells CASSIKTPWEQFF. The CDR3 coding sequence is TGTGCCAGCAGTATTAAGACCCCCTGGGAGCAGTTCTTC. This chain joins TRBV28 and TRBJ2-1; D gene uncertain. CDR1 MDHEN and CDR2 SYDVKM come from the germline V gene. The CDR3 spans 13 residues. Between the trimmed V and J ends, which lost 5 bases and 10 bases, there was a span of 15 bases.

The chain uses TRBV6-6 and TRBJ1-2; D uncertain. Germline CDR1 MNHNY, CDR2 SVGAGI (reference sequence). CDR3 length: 13 residues. Trimming cost V 5 bases and J 4 bases, with 11 bases left between them. The CDR3 loop reads CASSPDGFYGYTF. Here the CDR3 DNA reads TGTGCCAGCAGTCCCGACGGGTTCTATGGCTACACCTTC.

The CDR3 protein is CASSSSTGNYGYTF. The DNA for the CDR3 is TGTGCCAGCAGCTCCTCGACAGGAAACTATGGCTACACCTTC. This rearrangement joins TRBV7-3 to TRBJ1-2; weak D call: TRBD1 (6 bases). The ends were cut back, 4 bases at V and 2 bases at J, with 11 bases in the middle. The V gene's germline CDR1 is SGHTA and CDR2 FQGTGA. This CDR3 has 14 amino acids. Variable domain in full (rest from reference TRBV7-3 and TRBJ1-2): GAGVSQTPSNKVTEKGKYVELRCDPISGHTALYWYRQSLGQGPEFLIYFQGTGAADDSGLPNDRFFAVRPEGSVSTLKIQRTERGDSAVYLCASSSSTGNYGYTFGSGTRLTVV.

The V call is TRBV4-1, the J call TRBJ1-1; TRBD1 aligns across 7 bases. Germline V lookup: CDR1 MGHRA, CDR2 YSYEKL. The CDR3 totals 13 residues. V trimming: 4 bases; J trimming: 5 bases; junction bases outside the gene matches: 4. The CDR3 spells CASSPPTGTEAFF. CDR3 sequence (DNA): TGCGCCAGCAGCCCCCCGACAGGGACTGAAGCTTTCTTT.

V usage is TRBV5-4 and J usage is TRBJ2-3; D gene uncertain. Germline loops: CDR1 SGHNT, CDR2 YYREEE (reference sequence). Trimming left V 5 bases short and J 0 bases short, with 16 bases between. CDR3 length equals 16 residues. CDR3 DNA: TGTGCCAGCAGTGAGCCCCGGGTTATTAGCACAGATACGCAGTATTTT. Translating gives CASSEPRVISTDTQYF.